This note documents a single T cell receptor (beta chain) sequence. The target antigen is unknown. The data belong to a study of OX40 agonist ivuxolimab in advanced cancers. Study-wide context: Having had anti-PD-1, anti-PD-L1 or anti-CTLA-4 therapy before was allowed, and approximately 40% had some. Partial responses occurred in three patients (one hepatocellular carcinoma, two cutaneous melanoma). Whole-study findings and limits: Antigen specificity remained undetermined for the expanded peripheral T cells.

The repertoire was sequenced with immunoSEQ multiplex PCR; TCRdb's copy has only in-frame clones and lacks some. The repertoire has about 19,000 clones, roughly 88% of them found once; the top ten carry about 14%. After removal of 8 bases from V and 7 bases from J, the junction contained 6 bases not matched to a gene. CDR1 is MDHEN and CDR2 is SYDVKM in the germline V gene. This CDR3 spans 13 amino acids. The source is an adult with an advanced solid tumor such as melanoma, head and neck, liver or kidney cancer. This chain uses TRBV28 with TRBJ2-1, with 9 positions matching TRBD2. The starting material was CD4+ or CD8+ T cells sorted from blood, obtained in a trial of the OX40 agonist ivuxolimab. The CDR3 is CASATSGLNEQFF. In DNA, the CDR3 is TGTGCCAGCGCAACTAGCGGGCTGAATGAGCAGTTCTTC.